This TCR beta chain was profiled in a study of cytomegalovirus exposure and HLA in healthy donors. The PCR employed 60 Vbeta primers together with 13 Jbeta primers. Here immunoSEQ multiplex PCR was the method, and the copy in TCRdb shows in-frame clones only, minus some. Among approximately 150,000 clones, roughly 79% were seen once, and the ten largest hold around 1%. This receptor was taken from a middle-aged woman in good health and CMV-seronegative. Material: PBMCs.

The CDR3 is CASSSQGWTQHF. The CDR3 DNA reads as TGTGCCAGCAGCTCCCAGGGGTGGACCCAGCATTTT. The V and J genes are TRBV5-6 and TRBJ1-5, with D possibly being TRBD1 (6 bases). Germline V gene data show CDR1 as SGHDT and CDR2 as YYEEEE. This CDR3 is 12 amino acids long. Trimming took off 3 bases at V and 11 bases at J, with 12 bases between the two ends.